Listed here are 12 T cell receptor beta chains from one sample, sequenced in a study of cytomegalovirus exposure and HLA in healthy donors. Primers for the PCR totalled 60 Vbeta and 13 Jbeta. The table came from immunoSEQ multiplex PCR; TCRdb's copy has only in-frame clones and leaves some out. The sample has some 220,000 clones, 70% to 80% seen once; the top ten hold 2.5% to 3%. The material sequenced was PBMCs. All receptors derive from a woman between 55 and 75 years old in good health and CMV-seropositive.

The chain is built from TRBV7-9 and TRBJ1-5; D may be TRBD1 (5 bases). CDR1 is SEHNR, CDR2 FQNEAQ, per germline (reference sequence). The V gene lost 5 bases and the J gene lost 1 base, with 9 bases spanning the gap. This CDR3 is 14 amino acids long. The chain's CDR3 is CASSRGRSNQPQHF. DNA for the CDR3: TGTGCCAGCAGCCGGGGGAGGAGCAATCAGCCCCAGCATTTT.

The rearrangement links TRBV5-1 to TRBJ1-2; possibly TRBD1 for D (6 bases). Germline assignment: CDR1 SGHRS and CDR2 YFSETQ. CDR3 length: 16 amino acids. The V gene lost 1 base and the J gene lost 11 bases, with 24 bases spanning the gap. The CDR3 sequence: CASSLPSRDTSLGYTF. DNA of the CDR3: TGCGCCAGCAGCTTGCCCAGCCGGGACACTTCTCTTGGGTACACCTTC.

Of note for this clone: Other nucleotide sequences from this sample produce the same CDR3. V is TRBV30 and J is TRBJ1-5; 7 bases agree with TRBD1. CDR1 is GTSNPN and CDR2 is SVGIG in the germline V gene (reference sequence). The CDR3 spans 13 residues. Trimming at V came to 3 bases and at J to 7 bases, leaving 6 bases not matched to a gene. CDR3 DNA sequence: TGTGCCTGGAGCGGTACAGGGGACCAGCCCCAGCATTTT. Its translation is CAWSGTGDQPQHF.

CDR3 sequence (DNA): TGCGCCAGCAGCCATACAGACAGACGGGATTCACCCCTCCACTTT. Amino acids: CASSHTDRRDSPLHF. V usage is TRBV4-3 and J usage is TRBJ1-6; D possibly corresponds to TRBD1 (5 bases). Germline CDR1 is LGHNA and CDR2 is YSLEER. The CDR3 spans 15 residues. V was pared by 3 bases and J by 8 bases, with 14 bases between.

The V call is TRBV6-1, the J call TRBJ1-5; D is ambiguous. Trimming pared 2 bases from V and 3 bases from J, leaving 2 bases between. The length of the CDR3 is 12 residues. Per germline, CDR1 MNHNS and CDR2 SASEGT. The CDR3 DNA sequence: TGTGCCAGCAGTGAATACAATCAGCCCCAGCATTTT. Translation gives CASSEYNQPQHF.

This chain joins TRBV18 and TRBJ1-6, with a tentative D call TRBD1 (6 bases). Germline V gene data show CDR1 as KGHSH and CDR2 as LQKENI. The length of the CDR3 is 15 residues. Trimming removed 3 bases at V and 6 bases at J, with 12 bases between. CDR3 nucleotides: TGTGCCAGCTCACCGAGGACAGACACTAATTCACCCCTCCACTTT. Its protein product is CASSPRTDTNSPLHF.

Details on this clone: At one end, the junction sequence differs from germline, possibly due to a read error. The chain couples TRBV2 to TRBJ2-7; 13 bases align to TRBD2. The CDR3 contains 15 residues. CDR1 is SNHLY and CDR2 is FYNNEI in the germline V gene. The DNA for the CDR3 is TGTGCCAGCTCCCGAGAGAAACTAGCGGGAGGGCCGGGGGGCTTC. Translating it yields CASSREKLAGGPGGF.

This clone was recorded a few times. This chain uses TRBV29-1 with TRBJ2-5; 7 positions agree with TRBD1. This CDR3 spans 13 amino acids. V trimming: 8 bases; J trimming: 3 bases; junction bases outside the gene matches: 9. CDR1 and CDR2 from the germline V gene are SQVTM and ANQGSEA. The CDR3 region is CSIIPGTEETQYF. In DNA form, the CDR3 reads TGCAGCATTATTCCCGGGACAGAAGAGACCCAGTACTTC.

The chain uses TRBV2 and TRBJ2-5; 16 bases align to TRBD2. From germline, CDR1 is SNHLY and CDR2 FYNNEI. The V gene end was trimmed by 6 bases and the J gene end by 13 bases; junction bases not matched to a gene: 8. The length of the CDR3 is 14 residues. For the CDR3, the DNA is TGTGCCAGCAGGAATGCCGGGACTAGCGGGGGGGGGTACTTC. Translating gives CASRNAGTSGGGYF.

This chain links TRBV10-3 with TRBJ2-7; possible D gene TRBD1, 7 bases. Per the germline V gene, CDR1 is ENHRY and CDR2 is SYGVKD. CDR3 length equals 18 residues. The V end lost 0 bases, the J end lost 2 bases, and 20 bases lay between the germline ends. The CDR3 DNA reads TGTGCCATCAGTGAGTCTCGGGACAGCGGGTACTCAACCTACGAGCAGTACTTC. Translation gives CAISESRDSGYSTYEQYF.

The chain is built from TRBV7-9 and TRBJ1-3; the D gene is possibly TRBD1 (6 bases). The length of the CDR3 is 18 residues. Per germline, CDR1 SEHNR and CDR2 FQNEAQ (reference sequence). The ends were cut back, 5 bases at V and 0 bases at J, with 20 bases in the middle. In DNA, the CDR3 is TGTGCCAGCAGCCAGGCCTTAGGCAGGGGTTTCTCTGGAAACACCATATATTTT. This gives the protein CASSQALGRGFSGNTIYF.

The genes are TRBV5-1 and TRBJ1-4; possibly TRBD1 for D (6 bases). The V and J ends lost 3 bases and 2 bases respectively, with 11 bases between them. Per germline, CDR1 SGHRS and CDR2 YFSETQ. The CDR3 runs 15 residues. The CDR3 nucleotides read TGCGCCAGCAGCTCACCAACAGGGACTAATGAAAAACTGTTTTTT. This sequence encodes CASSSPTGTNEKLFF. The variable domain in full, completed from reference TRBV5-1 and TRBJ1-4, reads KAGVTQTPRYLIKTRGQQVTLSCSPISGHRSVSWYQQTPGQGLQFLFEYFSETQRNKGNFPGRFSGRQFSNSRSEMNVSTLELGDSALYLCASSSPTGTNEKLFFGSGTQLSVL.